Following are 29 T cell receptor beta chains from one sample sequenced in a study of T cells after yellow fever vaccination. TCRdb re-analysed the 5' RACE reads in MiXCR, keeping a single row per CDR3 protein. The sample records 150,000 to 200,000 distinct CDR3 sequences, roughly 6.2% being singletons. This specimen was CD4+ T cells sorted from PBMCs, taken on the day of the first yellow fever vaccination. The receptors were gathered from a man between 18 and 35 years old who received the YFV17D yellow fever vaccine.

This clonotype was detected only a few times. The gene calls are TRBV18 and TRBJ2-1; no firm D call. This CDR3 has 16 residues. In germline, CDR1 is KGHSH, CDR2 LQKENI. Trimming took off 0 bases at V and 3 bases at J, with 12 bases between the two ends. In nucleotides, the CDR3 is TGTGCCAGCTCACCACCTCACAGTACCATCTACAATGAGCAGTTCTTC. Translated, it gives CASSPPHSTIYNEQFF. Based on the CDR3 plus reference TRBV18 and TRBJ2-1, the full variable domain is NAGVMQNPRHLVRRRGQEARLRCSPMKGHSHVYWYRQLPEEGLKFMVYLQKENIIDESGMPKERFSAEFPKEGPSILRIQQVVRGDSAAYFCASSPPHSTIYNEQFFGPGTRLTVL.

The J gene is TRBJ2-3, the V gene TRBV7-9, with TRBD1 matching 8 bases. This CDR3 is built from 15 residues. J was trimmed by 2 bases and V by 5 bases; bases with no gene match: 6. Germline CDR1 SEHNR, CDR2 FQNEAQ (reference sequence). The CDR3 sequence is CASSPRQGTTDTQYF. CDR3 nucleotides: TGTGCCAGCAGCCCCCGACAGGGGACCACAGATACGCAGTATTTT.

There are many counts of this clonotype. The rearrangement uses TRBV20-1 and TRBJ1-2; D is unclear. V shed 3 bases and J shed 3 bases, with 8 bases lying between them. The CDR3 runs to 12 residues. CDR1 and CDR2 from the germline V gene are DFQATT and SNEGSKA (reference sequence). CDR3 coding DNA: TGCAGTGCTAGTTTCGGCCACTATGGCTACACCTTC. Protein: CSASFGHYGYTF.

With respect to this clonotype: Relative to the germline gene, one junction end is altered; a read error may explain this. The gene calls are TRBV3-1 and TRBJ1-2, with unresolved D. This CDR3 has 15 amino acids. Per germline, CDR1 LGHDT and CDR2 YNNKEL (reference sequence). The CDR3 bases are TGTGCCAGCTGCCAAGAGACCAGACCAAGCTATGGCTACACCTTC. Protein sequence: CASCQETRPSYGYTF.

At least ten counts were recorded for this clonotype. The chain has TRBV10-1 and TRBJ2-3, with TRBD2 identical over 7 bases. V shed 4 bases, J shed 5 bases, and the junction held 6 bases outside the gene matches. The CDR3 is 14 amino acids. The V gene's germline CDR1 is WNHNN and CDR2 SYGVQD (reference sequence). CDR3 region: CASSGAGERDTQYF. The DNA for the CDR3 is TGCGCCAGCAGTGGGGCGGGGGAGAGAGATACGCAGTATTTT.

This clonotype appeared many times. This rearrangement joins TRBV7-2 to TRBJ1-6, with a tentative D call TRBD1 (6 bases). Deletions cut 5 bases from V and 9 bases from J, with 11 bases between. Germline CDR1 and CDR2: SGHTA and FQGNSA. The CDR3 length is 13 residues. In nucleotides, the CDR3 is TGTGCCAGCAGCCCGACAGGATCTTCACCCCTCCACTTT. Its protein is CASSPTGSSPLHF.

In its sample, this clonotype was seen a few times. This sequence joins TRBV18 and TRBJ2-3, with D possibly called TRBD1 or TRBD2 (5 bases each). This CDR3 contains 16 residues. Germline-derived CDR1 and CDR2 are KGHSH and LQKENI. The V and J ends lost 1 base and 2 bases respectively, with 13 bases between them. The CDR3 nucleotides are TGTGCCAGCTCACCACTAACGAGGGGTATCACAGATACGCAGTATTTT. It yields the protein CASSPLTRGITDTQYF. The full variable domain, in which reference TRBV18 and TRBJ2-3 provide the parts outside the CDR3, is NAGVMQNPRHLVRRRGQEARLRCSPMKGHSHVYWYRQLPEEGLKFMVYLQKENIIDESGMPKERFSAEFPKEGPSILRIQQVVRGDSAAYFCASSPLTRGITDTQYFGPGTRLTVL.

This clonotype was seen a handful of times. The CDR3 here is CASSLANGNTEAFF. In nucleotides, the CDR3 is TGTGCCAGCAGCTTGGCGAACGGGAACACTGAAGCTTTCTTT. The chain employs TRBV5-4 and TRBJ1-1; D gene ambiguous. The CDR3 consists of 14 residues. The germline gives CDR1 SGHNT, CDR2 YYREEE (reference sequence). V was trimmed by 0 bases and J by 1 base, leaving 7 bases between them.

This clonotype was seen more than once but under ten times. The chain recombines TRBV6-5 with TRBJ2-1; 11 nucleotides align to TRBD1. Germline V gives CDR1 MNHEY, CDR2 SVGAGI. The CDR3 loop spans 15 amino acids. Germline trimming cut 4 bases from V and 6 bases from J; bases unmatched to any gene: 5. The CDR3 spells CASSSGTGGTNEQFF. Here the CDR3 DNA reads TGTGCCAGCAGTTCCGGGACAGGGGGAACCAATGAGCAGTTCTTC.

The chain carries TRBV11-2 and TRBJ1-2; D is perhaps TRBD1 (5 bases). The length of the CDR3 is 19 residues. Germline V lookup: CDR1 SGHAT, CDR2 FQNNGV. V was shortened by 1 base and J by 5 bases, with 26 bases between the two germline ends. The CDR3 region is CASSLGPLPTGSGLYGYTF. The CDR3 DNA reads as TGTGCCAGCAGCTTAGGCCCGTTGCCCACAGGCTCGGGTCTATATGGCTACACCTTC.

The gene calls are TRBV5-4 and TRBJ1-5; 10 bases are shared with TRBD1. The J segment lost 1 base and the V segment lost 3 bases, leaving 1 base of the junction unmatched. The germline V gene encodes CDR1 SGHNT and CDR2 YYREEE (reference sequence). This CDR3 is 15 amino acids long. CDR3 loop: CASSWDRGSNQPQHF. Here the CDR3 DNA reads TGTGCCAGCAGCTGGGACAGGGGAAGCAATCAGCCCCAGCATTTT.

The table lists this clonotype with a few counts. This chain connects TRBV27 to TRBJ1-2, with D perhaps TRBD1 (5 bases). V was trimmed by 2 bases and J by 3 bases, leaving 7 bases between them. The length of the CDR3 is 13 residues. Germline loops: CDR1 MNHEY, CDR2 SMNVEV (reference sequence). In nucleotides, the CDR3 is TGTGCCAGCAGTTTAAGACAGTACTATGGCTACACCTTC. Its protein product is CASSLRQYYGYTF.

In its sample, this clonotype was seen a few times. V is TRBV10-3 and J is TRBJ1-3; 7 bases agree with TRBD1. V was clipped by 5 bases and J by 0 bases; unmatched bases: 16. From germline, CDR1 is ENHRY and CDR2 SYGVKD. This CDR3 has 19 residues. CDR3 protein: CAISIKELPGQNSGNTIYF. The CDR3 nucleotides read TGTGCCATCAGTATAAAGGAGTTACCGGGACAGAACTCTGGAAACACCATATATTTT.

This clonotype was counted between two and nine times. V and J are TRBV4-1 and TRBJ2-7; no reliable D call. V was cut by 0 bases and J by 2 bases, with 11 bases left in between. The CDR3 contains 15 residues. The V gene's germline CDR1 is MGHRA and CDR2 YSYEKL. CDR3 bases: TGCGCCAGCAGCCAAGATCGGAACGGCCCCTACGAGCAGTACTTC. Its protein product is CASSQDRNGPYEQYF.

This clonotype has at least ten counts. CDR3 nucleotide sequence: TGTGCCACCAGCAGAGATCCAGGGGTGCTTGGCTATGGCTACACCTTC. It translates to CATSRDPGVLGYGYTF. The J gene is TRBJ1-2, the V gene TRBV15; D is possibly TRBD1 (6 bases). Trimming stripped 0 bases from V and 4 bases from J, with 15 bases between. CDR1 and CDR2 from the germline V gene are LNHNV and YYDKDF (reference sequence). The CDR3 runs to 16 residues. Supplemented by reference TRBV15 and TRBJ1-2, the full variable domain reads DAMVIQNPRYQVTQFGKPVTLSCSQTLNHNVMYWYQQKSSQAPKLLFHYYDKDFNNEADTPDNFQSRRPNTSFCFLDIRSPGLGDTAMYLCATSRDPGVLGYGYTFGSGTRLTVV.

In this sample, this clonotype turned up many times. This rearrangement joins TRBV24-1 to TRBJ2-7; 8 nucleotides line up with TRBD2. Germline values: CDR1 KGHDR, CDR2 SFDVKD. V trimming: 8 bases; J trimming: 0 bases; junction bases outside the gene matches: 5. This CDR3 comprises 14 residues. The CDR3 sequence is CATTRGVHSYEQYV. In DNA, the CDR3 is TGTGCCACCACGCGGGGGGTCCACTCCTACGAGCAGTACGTC.

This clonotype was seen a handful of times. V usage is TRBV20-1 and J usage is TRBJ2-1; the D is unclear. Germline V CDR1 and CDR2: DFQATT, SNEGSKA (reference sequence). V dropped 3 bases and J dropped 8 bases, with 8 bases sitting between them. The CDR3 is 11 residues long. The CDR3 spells CSASRQYEQFF. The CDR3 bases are TGCAGTGCTAGTAGGCAGTATGAGCAGTTCTTC.

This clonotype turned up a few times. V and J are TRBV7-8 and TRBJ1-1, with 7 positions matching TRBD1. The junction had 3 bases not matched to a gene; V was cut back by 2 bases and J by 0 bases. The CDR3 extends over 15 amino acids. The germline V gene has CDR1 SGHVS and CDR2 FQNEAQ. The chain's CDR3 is CASSLRGLMNTEAFF. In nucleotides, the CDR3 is TGTGCCAGCAGCTTAAGGGGGCTAATGAACACTGAAGCTTTCTTT.

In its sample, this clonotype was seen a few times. The CDR3 DNA reads TGTGCCAGCAGCCTCGCCGGGGCCCAAGAGACCCAGTACTTC. Translating it yields CASSLAGAQETQYF. V and J are TRBV7-2 and TRBJ2-5; D tentatively reads TRBD1 or TRBD2 (5 bases each). The germline V and J ends were trimmed by 5 bases and 1 base, with 11 bases remaining between them. The CDR3 is made up of 14 amino acids. Germline values: CDR1 SGHTA, CDR2 FQGNSA.

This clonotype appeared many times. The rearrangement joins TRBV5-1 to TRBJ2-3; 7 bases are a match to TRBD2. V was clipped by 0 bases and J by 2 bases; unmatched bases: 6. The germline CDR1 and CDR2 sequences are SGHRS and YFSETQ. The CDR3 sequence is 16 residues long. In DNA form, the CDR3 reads TGCGCCAGCAGCTTGGGATCCAGCGGGGTCACAGATACGCAGTATTTT. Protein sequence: CASSLGSSGVTDTQYF.

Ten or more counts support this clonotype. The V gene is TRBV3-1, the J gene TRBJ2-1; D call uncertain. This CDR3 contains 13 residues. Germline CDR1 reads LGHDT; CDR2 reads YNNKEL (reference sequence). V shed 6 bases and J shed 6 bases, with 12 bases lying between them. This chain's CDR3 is CASSLFSSNEQFF. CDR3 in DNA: TGTGCCAGCAGTCTCTTTTCTTCCAATGAGCAGTTCTTC.

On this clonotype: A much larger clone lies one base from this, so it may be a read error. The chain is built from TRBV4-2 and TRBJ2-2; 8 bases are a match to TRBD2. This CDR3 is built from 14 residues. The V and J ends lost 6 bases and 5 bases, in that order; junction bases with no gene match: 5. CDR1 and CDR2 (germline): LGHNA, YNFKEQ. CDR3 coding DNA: TGTGCCAGCAGGCGCGCGGGGGGAACCGGGGAGCTGTTTTTT. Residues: CASRRAGGTGELFF.

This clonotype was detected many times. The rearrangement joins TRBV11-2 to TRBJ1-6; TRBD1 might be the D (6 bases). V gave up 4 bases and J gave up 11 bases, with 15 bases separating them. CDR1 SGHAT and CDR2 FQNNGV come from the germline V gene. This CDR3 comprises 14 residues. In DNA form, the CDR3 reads TGTGCCAGCAGCTCAAATAGGGGGAGGCCACCCCTCCACTTT. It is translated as CASSSNRGRPPLHF.

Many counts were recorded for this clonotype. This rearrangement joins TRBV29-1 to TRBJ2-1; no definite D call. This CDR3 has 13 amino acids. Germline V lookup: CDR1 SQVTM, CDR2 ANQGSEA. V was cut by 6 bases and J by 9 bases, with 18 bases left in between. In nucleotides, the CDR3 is TGCAGCGTCGCCTCCTCGGCGCAACTTGAGCAGTTCTTC. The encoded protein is CSVASSAQLEQFF.

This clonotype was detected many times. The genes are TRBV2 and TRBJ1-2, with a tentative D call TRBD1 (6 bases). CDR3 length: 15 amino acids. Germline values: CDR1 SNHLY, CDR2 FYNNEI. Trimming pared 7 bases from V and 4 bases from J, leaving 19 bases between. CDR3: CASILGAGVSYGYTF. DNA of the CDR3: TGTGCCAGCATCCTAGGGGCAGGGGTTAGCTATGGCTACACCTTC.

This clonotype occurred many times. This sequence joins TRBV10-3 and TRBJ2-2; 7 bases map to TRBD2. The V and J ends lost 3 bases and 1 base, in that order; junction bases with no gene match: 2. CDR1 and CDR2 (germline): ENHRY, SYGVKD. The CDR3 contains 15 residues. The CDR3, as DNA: TGTGCCATCAGTGAATTAGCGGGGAACACCGGGGAGCTGTTTTTT. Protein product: CAISELAGNTGELFF.

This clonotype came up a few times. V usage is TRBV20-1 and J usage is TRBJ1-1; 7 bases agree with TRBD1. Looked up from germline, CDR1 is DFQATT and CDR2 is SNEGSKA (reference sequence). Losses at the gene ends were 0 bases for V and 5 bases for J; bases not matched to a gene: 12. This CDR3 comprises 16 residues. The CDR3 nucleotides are TGCAGTGCTAGAGATCAGAGATTAAGGGGGCGGACTGAAGCTTTCTTT. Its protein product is CSARDQRLRGRTEAFF.

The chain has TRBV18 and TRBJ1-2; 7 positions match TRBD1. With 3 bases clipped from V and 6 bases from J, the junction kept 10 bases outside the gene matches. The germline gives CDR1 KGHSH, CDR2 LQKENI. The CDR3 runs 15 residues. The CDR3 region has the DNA TGTGCCAGCTCACCCTCGCCGACAGGGAAGGATGGCTACACCTTC. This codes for CASSPSPTGKDGYTF.

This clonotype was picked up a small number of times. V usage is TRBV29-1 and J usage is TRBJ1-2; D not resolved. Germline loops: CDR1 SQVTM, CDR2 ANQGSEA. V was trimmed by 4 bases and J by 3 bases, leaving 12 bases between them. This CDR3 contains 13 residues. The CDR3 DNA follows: TGCAGCGTTGGGGAGGGTAGGGACTATGGCTACACCTTC. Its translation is CSVGEGRDYGYTF.